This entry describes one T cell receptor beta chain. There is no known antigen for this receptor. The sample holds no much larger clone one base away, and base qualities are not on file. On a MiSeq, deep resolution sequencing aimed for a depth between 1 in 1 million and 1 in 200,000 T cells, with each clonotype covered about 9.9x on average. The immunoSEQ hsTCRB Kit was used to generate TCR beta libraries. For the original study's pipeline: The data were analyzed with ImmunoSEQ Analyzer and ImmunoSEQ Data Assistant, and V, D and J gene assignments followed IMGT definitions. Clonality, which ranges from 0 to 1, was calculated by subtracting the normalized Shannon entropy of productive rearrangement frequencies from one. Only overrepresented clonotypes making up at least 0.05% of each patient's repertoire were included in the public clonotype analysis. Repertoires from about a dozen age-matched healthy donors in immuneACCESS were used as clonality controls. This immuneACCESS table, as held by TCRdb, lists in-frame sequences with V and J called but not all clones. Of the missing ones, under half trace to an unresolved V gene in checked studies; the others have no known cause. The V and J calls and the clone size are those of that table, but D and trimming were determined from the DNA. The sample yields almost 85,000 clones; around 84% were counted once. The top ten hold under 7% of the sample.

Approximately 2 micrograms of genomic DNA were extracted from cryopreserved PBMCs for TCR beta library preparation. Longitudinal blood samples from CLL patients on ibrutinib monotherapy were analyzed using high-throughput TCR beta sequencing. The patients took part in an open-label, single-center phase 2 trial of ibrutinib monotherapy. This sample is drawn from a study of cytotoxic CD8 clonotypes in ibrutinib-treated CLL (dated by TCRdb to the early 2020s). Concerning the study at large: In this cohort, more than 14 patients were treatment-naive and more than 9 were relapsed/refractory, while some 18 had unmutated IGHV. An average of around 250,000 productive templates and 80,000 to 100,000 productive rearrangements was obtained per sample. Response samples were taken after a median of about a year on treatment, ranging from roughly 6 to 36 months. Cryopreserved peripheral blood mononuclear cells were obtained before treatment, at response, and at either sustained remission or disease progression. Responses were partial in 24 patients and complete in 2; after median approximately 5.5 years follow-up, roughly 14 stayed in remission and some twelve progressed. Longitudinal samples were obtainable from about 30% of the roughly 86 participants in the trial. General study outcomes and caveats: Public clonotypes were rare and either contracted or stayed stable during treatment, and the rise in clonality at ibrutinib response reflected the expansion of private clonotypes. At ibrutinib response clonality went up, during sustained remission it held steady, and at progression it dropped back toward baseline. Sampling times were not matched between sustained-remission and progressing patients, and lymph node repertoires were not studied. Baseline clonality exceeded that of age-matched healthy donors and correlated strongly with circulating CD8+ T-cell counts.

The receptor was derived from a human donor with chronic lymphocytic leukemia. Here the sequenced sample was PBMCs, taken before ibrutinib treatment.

CDR3 region: CSVESGSGANVLTF. The sequenced DNA is TGCAGCGTTGAATCAGGGTCTGGGGCCAACGTCCTGACTTTC. The chain uses TRBV29-1 and TRBJ2-6; TRBD1 is a possible D gene, resting on 5 matching bases. There are 14 amino acids in the CDR3, from cysteine to phenylalanine inclusive. CDR3 DNA only is kept here, 42 bases in frame from base 1. The V end loses 2 bases and the J end loses 1 base, and a stretch of 6 bases separates them. CDR1 and CDR2, looked up from the germline V gene, are SQVTM and ANQGSEA.